One and the same sample provided the 9 T cell receptor beta chains below, sequenced in a study of T-cell reconstitution after alpha-beta-depleted transplantation in children. Unique molecular identifiers were incorporated into the prepared TCRbeta library. MiXCR was run by TCRdb on the PCR reads, yielding one entry per CDR3 protein. Of 450,000 to 550,000 distinct CDR3 sequences in the sample, roughly 11% were seen once. The sequenced sample was PBMCs, mostly from graft donor cells, obtained 180 days after TCRalphabeta/CD19-depleted stem cell transplant. These receptors were taken from a female patient aged 2-9 years who had a stem cell transplant for aplastic anemia, so the T cells may come from the graft donor.

This clonotype was counted only a few times. The chain uses TRBV27 and TRBJ1-5, with D possibly TRBD1 on 6 matching bases. This CDR3 comprises 15 residues. The V gene's germline CDR1 is MNHEY and CDR2 SMNVEV (reference sequence). V was trimmed by 6 bases and J by 4 bases, leaving 16 bases between them. The CDR3 coding sequence is TGTGCCAGCAGACTCCGACAGGAGGGGAATCAGCCCCAGCATTTT. This codes for CASRLRQEGNQPQHF.

This clonotype was recorded at least ten times. The CDR3 DNA reads as TGTGCCAGCAGGCCTAGCGGGAGGCCCGGCAATGAGCAGTTCTTC. As protein: CASRPSGRPGNEQFF. This chain uses TRBV7-9 with TRBJ2-1; 11 bases map to TRBD2. CDR3 length: 15 amino acids. Germline values: CDR1 SEHNR, CDR2 FQNEAQ (reference sequence). With V trimmed by 6 bases and J by 6 bases, 7 bases remained unmatched.

In this sample, this clonotype turned up a few times. Because it lacks the conserved phenylalanine or tryptophan at the end, this CDR3 is likely a read error. DNA of the CDR3: TGCGCCAGCAGCCAAGATCGGGACAGCTACAATGAGCAGTTCTAC. Protein sequence: CASSQDRDSYNEQFY. The chain combines TRBV4-3 with TRBJ2-1, with TRBD1 matching 7 bases. CDR1 is LGHNA, CDR2 YSLEER, per germline. The trim removed 0 bases at V and 3 bases at J, leaving 2 bases unmatched. The CDR3 is made up of 15 amino acids.

This chain links TRBV15 with TRBJ2-7; D call uncertain. The CDR3 is made up of 15 amino acids. V was cut by 0 bases and J by 3 bases, with 12 bases left in between. Germline loops: CDR1 LNHNV, CDR2 YYDKDF (reference sequence). CDR3 DNA sequence: TGTGCCACCAGCAGAGAAAGCCTTCCCAACTACGAGCAGTACTTC. It encodes CATSRESLPNYEQYF. Based on the CDR3 plus reference TRBV15 and TRBJ2-7, the full variable domain is DAMVIQNPRYQVTQFGKPVTLSCSQTLNHNVMYWYQQKSSQAPKLLFHYYDKDFNNEADTPDNFQSRRPNTSFCFLDIRSPGLGDTAMYLCATSRESLPNYEQYFGPGTRLTVT.

There are a few counts of this clonotype. The V call is TRBV20-1, the J call TRBJ2-7, with 7 bases that match TRBD2. CDR1 and CDR2 from the germline V gene are DFQATT and SNEGSKA (reference sequence). V shed 6 bases, J shed 5 bases, and the junction held 4 bases outside the gene matches. CDR3 size: 11 residues. CDR3 loop: CSAKAGHEQYF. The CDR3 nucleotides are TGCAGTGCCAAAGCGGGACACGAGCAGTACTTC.

This clonotype occurred many times. J is TRBJ2-1 and V is TRBV6-2 or TRBV6-3; possibly TRBD1 for D (5 bases). This CDR3 contains 15 residues. The V and J ends lost 6 bases and 6 bases respectively, with 18 bases between them. CDR1 MNHEY and CDR2 SVGEGT come from the germline V gene. The DNA for the CDR3 is TGTGCCAGCAGCCCGCATAACCAGGGCCCCAATGAGCAGTTCTTC. Protein product: CASSPHNQGPNEQFF.

This clonotype has more than one count but fewer than ten. J is TRBJ2-7 and V is TRBV15, with TRBD2 matching over 9 bases. V gave up 0 bases and J gave up 2 bases; unmatched junction bases: 8. In germline, CDR1 is LNHNV, CDR2 YYDKDF (reference sequence). This CDR3 is built from 17 residues. The CDR3 reads CATSRDWVAGVPYEQYF. The CDR3 DNA follows: TGTGCCACCAGCAGAGATTGGGTAGCGGGAGTTCCCTACGAGCAGTACTTC.

This rearrangement joins TRBV7-2 to TRBJ1-1, with unresolved D. V was pared by 7 bases and J by 4 bases, with 13 bases between. CDR3 length: 13 residues. CDR1 is SGHTA and CDR2 is FQGNSA in the germline V gene. The CDR3 protein is CASIPDRSTEAFF. The CDR3 nucleotides read TGTGCCAGCATCCCTGACCGGAGCACTGAAGCTTTCTTT.

Many counts were recorded for this clonotype. Germline and junction disagree at one end, which may indicate a read error. The rearrangement uses TRBV5-1 and TRBJ2-1; 7 bases map to TRBD2. The germline V gene has CDR1 SGHRS and CDR2 YFSETQ. The CDR3 is made up of 15 amino acids. CDR3 protein: CASSLGLAEYNEQFF. The CDR3 region has the DNA TGTGCCAGCAGCTTAGGGCTAGCGGAGTACAATGAGCAGTTCTTC.